This T cell receptor (beta chain) was obtained from a study of blood T cell repertoires in COVID-19. Overall study context: The United States, Italy and Spain supplied acute and convalescent COVID-19 samples.

Germline CDR1 is LNHDA and CDR2 is SQIVND (reference sequence). V lost 1 base and J lost 1; bases outside the gene matches: 4. The CDR3 covers 15 residues. The method was immunoSEQ multiplex PCR; TCRdb's version includes in-frame clones alone and lacks a portion of them. This table has 50,000 to 60,000 clones, 85% appearing once. This TCR was sampled from a human donor in a cohort sampled during active COVID-19. Sequenced material: peripheral blood. V is TRBV19 and J is TRBJ2-7, with 7 bases fitting TRBD1. The CDR3 loop reads CASSIGDSRSYEQYF. For the CDR3, the DNA is TGTGCCAGTAGTATAGGGGACAGTAGATCCTACGAGCAGTACTTC. Drawing the rest from reference TRBV19 and TRBJ2-7, the complete variable domain is DGGITQSPKYLFRKEGQNVTLSCEQNLNHDAMYWYRQDPGQGLRLIYYSQIVNDFQKGDIAEGYSVSREKKESFPLTVTSAQKNPTAFYLCASSIGDSRSYEQYFGPGTRLTVT.